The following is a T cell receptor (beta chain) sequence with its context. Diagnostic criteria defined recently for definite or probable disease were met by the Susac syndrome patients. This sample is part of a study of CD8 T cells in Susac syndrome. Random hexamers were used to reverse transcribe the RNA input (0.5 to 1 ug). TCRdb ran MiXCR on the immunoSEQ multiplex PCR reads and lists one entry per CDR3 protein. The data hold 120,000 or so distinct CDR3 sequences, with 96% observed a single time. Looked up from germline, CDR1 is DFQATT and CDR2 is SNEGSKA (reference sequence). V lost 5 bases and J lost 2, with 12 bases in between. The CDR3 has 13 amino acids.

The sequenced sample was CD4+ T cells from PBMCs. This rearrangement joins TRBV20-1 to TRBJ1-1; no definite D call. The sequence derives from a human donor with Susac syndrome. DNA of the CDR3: TGCAGTGCTGCCACACCGGCTAACACTGAAGCTTTCTTT. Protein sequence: CSAATPANTEAFF.